These T cell receptor beta chains were read from a single sample in a study of blood T cell repertoires in COVID-19. This table comes from immunoSEQ multiplex PCR, and its TCRdb copy is limited to in-frame clones, with some not included. The data hold about 210,000 clones, with around 89% observed a single time. Source material: PBMCs or T cells enriched from blood (not recorded which). These TCRs come from a young man who had recovered from COVID-19. Both conserved end residues are part of each CDR3. The D gene is left open where the match is weak. Part of the rows lack a size; the others show once, few, many or a class for expanded clones.

D gene | clone size | J gene | V gene | CDR3 DNA | CDR3 protein
- | few | TRBJ2-7 | TRBV14 | TGTGCCAGCAGCCAAGTGCGTGACACCGGCTCCTACGAGCAGTACTTC | CASSQVRDTGSYEQYF
- | - | TRBJ2-3 | TRBV18 | TGTGCCAGCTCACCACCCTCAGGGAAACGCACAGATACGCAGTATTTT | CASSPPSGKRTDTQYF
TRBD1 | - | TRBJ2-7 | TRBV4-1 | TGCGCCAGCAGCCAGATCCCGGGACAGGGCCACGAGCAGTACTTC | CASSQIPGQGHEQYF
- | - | TRBJ2-4 | TRBV5-1 | TGCGCCAGCAGCTTTCCCAGGGTAGGCAAAAACATTCAGTACTTC | CASSFPRVGKNIQYF
TRBD2 | - | TRBJ2-5 | TRBV30 | TGTGCCTGGAGTGTAAGCGGGGGCATTCAAGAGACCCAGTACTTC | CAWSVSGGIQETQYF
TRBD1 | - | TRBJ1-4 | TRBV25-1 | TGTGCCAGCAGTGAATTGGGGACAGGAAGTGAAAAACTGTTTTTT | CASSELGTGSEKLFF
TRBD2 | - | TRBJ2-5 | TRBV28 | TGTGCCAGCAGCACTAGCGGGAGGGAAGAGACCCAGTACTTC | CASSTSGREETQYF
- | once | TRBJ2-7 | TRBV10-1 | TGCGCCAGCAGTGGGGCGGGAGGGACAGGGGCCAGCTACGAGCAGTACTTC | CASSGAGGTGASYEQYF
- | once | TRBJ1-1 | TRBV2 | TGTGCCAGCAGACGCGAGACAGATCGAGGGAACACTGAAGCTTTCTTT | CASRRETDRGNTEAFF
- | - | TRBJ2-1 | TRBV5-1 | TGCGCCAGCAGCTTTTCTAGCAATGGTGAGCAGTTCTTC | CASSFSSNGEQFF
TRBD1 | - | TRBJ2-3 | TRBV29-1 | TGCAGCGTTCGAACGGACAGGGCTGCAGATACGCAGTATTTT | CSVRTDRAADTQYF
- | - | TRBJ1-1 | TRBV5-1 | TGCGCCAGCAGCTTGCATATCCGCCTGCAGGGTTCGAACACTGAAGCTTTCTTT | CASSLHIRLQGSNTEAFF
TRBD2 | - | TRBJ2-5 | TRBV7-9 | TGTGCCAGCAGCTTATGGACTAGCGGGGGGGAGACCCAGTACTTC | CASSLWTSGGETQYF
TRBD2 | - | TRBJ2-7 | TRBV7-9 | TGTGCCAGCAGCCCCCAACGGGGGGGCTACGAGCAGTACTTC | CASSPQRGGYEQYF
TRBD1 | - | TRBJ2-2 | TRBV6-2/TRBV6-3 | TGTGCCAGCAGTTACTCGGGGACAGGGGTACCCGGGGAGCTGTTTTTT | CASSYSGTGVPGELFF
- | - | TRBJ1-6 | TRBV28 | TGTGCCAGCAGTGCGGTCAACACTCCGACAGGCTTCGGACCCCTCCACTTT | CASSAVNTPTGFGPLHF
- | - | TRBJ2-7 | TRBV5-4 | TGTGCCAGCAGAACAGACAAGTCCTACGAGCAGTACTTC | CASRTDKSYEQYF
TRBD2 | - | TRBJ2-5 | TRBV27 | TGTGCCAGCAGTGCGGGCCGGACTAGCGGGGGGGGCCTTCAAGAGACCCAGTACTTC | CASSAGRTSGGGLQETQYF
- | - | TRBJ1-2 | TRBV11-2 | TGTGCCAGCAGCTTAGATTCGCAGCGGGGGCGGTCTGGCTACACCTTC | CASSLDSQRGRSGYTF